This passage covers 21 T cell receptor beta chains from one sample sequenced in a study of CD8 T cells in ankylosing spondylitis. One entry per CDR3 protein, called by TCRdb with MiXCR from the 5' RACE reads. The profile covers hundreds of thousands of distinct CDR3 sequences, with around 9.2% appearing a single time and 6.5% to 7% taken by the ten largest. The source material was blood, either unsorted or a sorted T cell fraction (not recorded which). Source of these receptors: a male donor with ankylosing spondylitis or in good health (not recorded which).

This clonotype was detected only a few times. V and J are TRBV20-1 and TRBJ1-6, with 7 bases identical to TRBD1. Per germline, CDR1 DFQATT and CDR2 SNEGSKA (reference sequence). The CDR3 spans 16 residues. V lost 2 bases, J lost 10 bases, and 14 bases stayed unmatched. The CDR3 DNA reads as TGCAGTGCTAGACCCCCGGGCGGCAGGGGGGAGTCACCCCTCCACTTT. This sequence encodes CSARPPGGRGESPLHF.

V and J are TRBV11-2 and TRBJ2-2, with 10 positions matching TRBD1. Looked up from germline, CDR1 is SGHAT and CDR2 is FQNNGV. V shed 5 bases, J shed 0 bases, and the junction held 9 bases outside the gene matches. The CDR3 has 18 residues. The CDR3 here is CASSPHPGTGANTGELFF. The CDR3 DNA reads TGTGCCAGCAGCCCCCACCCCGGGACAGGGGCGAACACCGGGGAGCTGTTTTTT.

Concerning this clonotype: A much larger clonotype is one base distant, so this may be a read error. The chain carries TRBV24-1 and TRBJ2-1; D is ambiguous. This CDR3 comprises 11 residues. Germline CDR1 and CDR2: KGHDR and SFDVKD. V was trimmed by 1 base and J by 10 bases, leaving 4 bases between them. The chain's CDR3 is CATSDFREQFF. DNA for the CDR3: TGTGCCACCAGTGATTTCAGGGAGCAGTTCTTC.

In this sample, this clonotype turned up many times. The V gene is TRBV12-3 or TRBV12-4, the J gene TRBJ1-1; D not certain. There are 12 residues in the CDR3. The germline V and J ends were trimmed by 8 bases and 6 bases, with 13 bases remaining between them. In DNA, the CDR3 is TGTGCCAGCGCCCGGGAGAGGGCTGAAGCTTTCTTT. As protein: CASARERAEAFF.

This clonotype has only a few counts. The chain is built from TRBV7-9 and TRBJ2-1; no reliable D call. The V end was cut by 4 bases, the J end by 9 bases, with 13 bases between. The CDR3 runs 13 residues. The germline V gene has CDR1 SEHNR and CDR2 FQNEAQ (reference sequence). CDR3 nucleotides: TGTGCCAGCAGCTCCATAAGTGTGGGTGAGCAGTTCTTC. It is translated as CASSSISVGEQFF.

This clonotype was seen a single time. The chain is built from TRBV5-4 and TRBJ2-1; D is possibly TRBD1 or TRBD2 (5 bases each). This CDR3 spans 14 amino acids. V was trimmed by 9 bases and J by 9 bases, leaving 22 bases between them. Germline CDR1 is SGHNT and CDR2 is YYREEE (reference sequence). CDR3 loop: CAIGSGPLSVEQFF. In DNA, the CDR3 is TGTGCCATCGGCTCGGGACCTCTCTCCGTTGAGCAGTTCTTC.

This clonotype has at least ten counts. The chain combines TRBV3-1 with TRBJ1-1, with D unresolved. The germline V and J ends were trimmed by 4 bases and 0 bases, with 12 bases remaining between them. The CDR3 has 15 residues. In germline, CDR1 is LGHDT, CDR2 YNNKEL (reference sequence). The CDR3, as DNA: TGTGCCAGCAGCCTCGTCCCAACCATGAACACTGAAGCTTTCTTT. It encodes CASSLVPTMNTEAFF.

In its sample, this clonotype was seen many times. The chain carries TRBV10-2 and TRBJ1-1; 8 nucleotides line up with TRBD1. V gave up 3 bases and J gave up 1 base; unmatched junction bases: 1. The CDR3 contains 14 residues. The germline CDR1 and CDR2 sequences are WSHSY and SAAADI. The CDR3 sequence is CASSDQGANTEAFF. In DNA, the CDR3 is TGCGCCAGCAGTGACCAGGGGGCGAACACTGAAGCTTTCTTT.

The chain is built from TRBV4-3 and TRBJ1-2, with D hard to call. The CDR3 consists of 15 residues. CDR1 LGHNA and CDR2 YSLEER come from the germline V gene. The ends were cut back, 3 bases at V and 6 bases at J, with 17 bases in the middle. CDR3 DNA: TGCGCCAGCAGCCAGAATGGGGAGCCGGCCGATGGCTACACCTTC. Protein product: CASSQNGEPADGYTF.

This clonotype has a count of ten or more. The chain employs TRBV7-9 and TRBJ1-4; D is undetermined. The germline CDR1 and CDR2 sequences are SEHNR and FQNEAQ (reference sequence). The CDR3 is 12 residues long. Trimming pared 2 bases from V and 4 bases from J, leaving 2 bases between. The CDR3 is CASSLSNEKLFF. The CDR3 DNA is TGTGCCAGCAGCTTAAGTAATGAAAAACTGTTTTTT.

This clonotype was seen at least ten times. The rearrangement links TRBV7-2 to TRBJ2-7; D remains unclear. CDR3 size: 13 residues. Trimming shortened V by 2 bases and J by 3 bases, and 8 bases separated the two germline ends. Germline-derived CDR1 and CDR2 are SGHTA and FQGNSA. The CDR3 nucleotides read TGTGCCAGCAGCTTACTACAGTTCTACGAGCAGTACTTC. As protein: CASSLLQFYEQYF.

V gene TRBV6-4 combines with J gene TRBJ2-2; 9 positions agree with TRBD2. Germline lookup yields CDR1 MRHNA and CDR2 SNTAGT. V lost 6 bases, J lost 7 bases, and 3 bases stayed unmatched. The CDR3 consists of 13 residues. The CDR3 protein is CASRAGGGGELFF. In DNA, the CDR3 is TGTGCCAGCAGAGCGGGAGGAGGCGGGGAGCTGTTTTTT.

This clonotype appeared many times. V gene TRBV29-1 combines with J gene TRBJ2-1; D not resolved. The CDR3 is 13 amino acids. Trimming stripped 5 bases from V and 7 bases from J, with 15 bases between. CDR1 is SQVTM, CDR2 ANQGSEA, per germline. The CDR3 bases are TGCAGCGTTTATACCGGCGATGCGAATGAGCAGTTCTTC. Translated: CSVYTGDANEQFF.

This clonotype occurred many times. V gene TRBV19 combines with J gene TRBJ1-3; D is unclear. Germline V gene data show CDR1 as LNHDA and CDR2 as SQIVND (reference sequence). The V gene lost 7 bases and the J gene lost 3 bases, with 13 bases spanning the gap. The CDR3 spans 14 residues. CDR3 nucleotide sequence: TGTGCCAGTATGGAATATATCGGTGGAAACACCATATATTTT. Translating gives CASMEYIGGNTIYF. The full variable domain, rest sourced from reference TRBV19 and TRBJ1-3, is DGGITQSPKYLFRKEGQNVTLSCEQNLNHDAMYWYRQDPGQGLRLIYYSQIVNDFQKGDIAEGYSVSREKKESFPLTVTSAQKNPTAFYLCASMEYIGGNTIYFGEGSWLTVV.

This clonotype occurred many times. The chain carries TRBV18 and TRBJ1-5; no definite D call. Germline-derived CDR1 and CDR2 are KGHSH and LQKENI. This CDR3 comprises 13 residues. With 3 bases removed from V and 7 bases from J, the gap between germline ends came to 10 bases. DNA for the CDR3: TGTGCCAGCTCACCGAAGTCCGAACAGCCCCAGCATTTT. This sequence encodes CASSPKSEQPQHF.

The V call is TRBV24-1, the J call TRBJ1-2; 7 bases map to TRBD1. The CDR3 spans 15 residues. The V and J ends lost 3 bases and 4 bases, in that order; junction bases with no gene match: 7. Germline CDR1 KGHDR, CDR2 SFDVKD. CDR3 DNA sequence: TGTGCCACCAGTGATCCGTGGGGGGACAGCTATGGCTACACCTTC. The encoded protein is CATSDPWGDSYGYTF.

This clonotype was seen a few times. The chain is built from TRBV7-2 and TRBJ1-1; D not resolved. V lost 4 bases and J 4 bases, leaving 10 bases between the germline ends. The CDR3 is made up of 13 amino acids. CDR1 SGHTA and CDR2 FQGNSA come from the germline V gene. This chain's CDR3 is CASSWMDRTEAFF. Written as DNA, the CDR3 is TGTGCCAGCAGCTGGATGGACCGCACTGAAGCTTTCTTT.

V and J are TRBV20-1 and TRBJ2-2; unclear D gene. Trimming stripped 6 bases from V and 5 bases from J, with 13 bases between. The CDR3 sequence is 13 residues long. CDR1 is DFQATT and CDR2 is SNEGSKA in the germline V gene (reference sequence). The CDR3, as DNA: TGCAGTGCCACCAGAGCGCCTACCGGGGAGCTGTTTTTT. Residues: CSATRAPTGELFF.

This clonotype occurred a few times. The chain carries TRBV25-1 and TRBJ1-5, with a tentative D call TRBD1 (5 bases). V was clipped by 3 bases and J by 2 bases, with 8 bases between them. CDR1 and CDR2 from the germline V gene are MGHDK and SYGVNS. The CDR3 is 14 residues long. This chain's CDR3 is CASSDGGGNQPQHF. The CDR3 DNA follows: TGTGCCAGCAGTGATGGAGGGGGCAATCAGCCCCAGCATTTT.

This clonotype was seen many times. The chain has TRBV6-6 and TRBJ2-1, with TRBD2 as a possible D gene (5 bases). CDR3 length equals 13 residues. Germline V CDR1 and CDR2: MNHNY, SVGAGI (reference sequence). Trimming removed 6 bases from V and 15 bases from J, with 21 bases in between. The DNA for the CDR3 is TGTGCCAGCAGAGCGGACTCCTCTCTGAAAAGGTTCTTC. Translation: CASRADSSLKRFF.

This clonotype has at least ten counts. The chain combines TRBV12-3 or TRBV12-4 with TRBJ2-7; tentatively, D is TRBD1 or TRBD2 (5 bases each). V was shortened by 4 bases and J by 4 bases, with 17 bases between the two germline ends. CDR3 length: 15 residues. This chain's CDR3 is CASSSGLPLFYEQYF. The CDR3 bases are TGTGCCAGCAGTTCGGGGCTTCCCTTGTTTTACGAGCAGTACTTC.